The clone carrying this TCR beta chain has a single count. The entry originates in a study of blood T cell repertoires in COVID-19. Overall study: The origin of the acute and convalescent COVID-19 samples was the United States, Italy and Spain.

The method was immunoSEQ multiplex PCR; TCRdb's version includes in-frame clones alone and lacks a portion of them. The profile shows roughly 100,000 clones, roughly 80% of them singletons. This CDR3 spans 14 amino acids. The V and J ends lost 0 bases and 1 base respectively, with 6 bases between them. Germline loops: CDR1 SGHKS, CDR2 YYEKEE (reference sequence). The sequence was collected from a human donor in a cohort sampled during active COVID-19. Material: peripheral blood. The chain couples TRBV5-5 to TRBJ2-3, with TRBD1 as a possible D gene (6 bases). CDR3 sequence: CASSLEGGTDTQYF. In DNA, the CDR3 is TGTGCCAGCAGCTTGGAGGGGGGCACAGATACGCAGTATTTT. Complete variable domain (other parts from reference TRBV5-5 and TRBJ2-3): DAGVTQSPTHLIKTRGQQVTLRCSPISGHKSVSWYQQVLGQGPQFIFQYYEKEERGRGNFPDRFSARQFPNYSSELNVNALLLGDSALYLCASSLEGGTDTQYFGPGTRLTVL.